The subject of this entry is one TCR beta chain. The antigen remains undetermined. Thyroid surgery had not been preceded by any treatment in any patient. This specimen comes from a study of metastatic and nonmetastatic thyroid tumors. Study background: Repertoires were compared across blood and tumor or nodule tissue from malignant and benign thyroid patients.

CDR3 length: 17 amino acids. Per germline, CDR1 SNHLY and CDR2 FYNNEI. The V and J ends lost 0 bases and 1 base, in that order; junction bases with no gene match: 7. Source study methods: The authors used CDR3 differences across clinicopathological groups to build a distant-metastasis classifier for papillary thyroid cancer. TCRdb reprocessed the PCR reads using MiXCR. For this entry, the V and J calls and clone size follow TCRdb and not the study's own pipeline. The profile covers about 89,000 clones, with 9.5% to 15% appearing a single time and around 9% taken by the ten largest. Study findings and constraints: When malignant thyroid tumors were compared with benign nodules, TCR beta diversity was reportedly significantly higher in the malignant tumors. This held in both blood and tumor samples.

J is TRBJ2-3 and V is TRBV2; 7 bases agree with TRBD1. This clonotype was obtained from a female donor with papillary thyroid cancer or a benign thyroid nodule (not recorded which). Some clones in this sample may be carry-over from other donors' samples. The source material was tumor tissue. CDR3 in DNA: TGTGCCAGCAGTGAAGCCGTGACAGGGTCAGGCACAGATACGCAGTATTTT. Translation gives CASSEAVTGSGTDTQYF.